What follows describes a single T cell receptor (beta chain). The record originates from a study of blood T cell repertoires in COVID-19. For the study at large: Acute and convalescent COVID-19 samples came from the United States, Italy and Spain.

The J segment lost 7 bases and the V segment lost 4 bases, leaving 10 bases of the junction unmatched. The V gene's germline CDR1 is MNHEY and CDR2 SVGAGI. This CDR3 comprises 16 residues. Here immunoSEQ multiplex PCR was the method, and the copy in TCRdb shows in-frame clones only, minus some. The table lists about 130,000 clones, 81% of them singletons. The rearrangement joins TRBV6-5 to TRBJ1-4, with 9 bases lining up with TRBD1. Sequences were obtained from peripheral blood. The sequence was collected from a man aged 25-45 years with COVID-19, enrolled during active disease. The DNA for the CDR3 is TGTGCCAGCAGTTCCGCCGGGACAGGGAGTGTTGAAAAACTGTTTTTT. Protein: CASSSAGTGSVEKLFF.